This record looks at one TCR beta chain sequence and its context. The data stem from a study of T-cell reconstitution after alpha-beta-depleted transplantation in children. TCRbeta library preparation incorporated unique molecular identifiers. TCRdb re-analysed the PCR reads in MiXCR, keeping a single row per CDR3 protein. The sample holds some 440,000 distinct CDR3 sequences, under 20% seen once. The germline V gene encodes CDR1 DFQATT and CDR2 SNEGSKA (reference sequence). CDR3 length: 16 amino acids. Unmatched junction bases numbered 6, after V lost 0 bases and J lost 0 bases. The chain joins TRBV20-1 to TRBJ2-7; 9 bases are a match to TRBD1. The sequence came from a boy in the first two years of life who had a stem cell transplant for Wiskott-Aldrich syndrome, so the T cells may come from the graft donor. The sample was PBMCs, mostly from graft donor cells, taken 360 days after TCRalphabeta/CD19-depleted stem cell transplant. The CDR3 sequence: CSARDPGTGNSYEQYF. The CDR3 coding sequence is TGCAGTGCTAGAGACCCCGGGACAGGGAACTCCTACGAGCAGTACTTC.